Reported below is one TCR beta chain. The antigen remains undetermined. Sequencing was performed with immunoSEQ multiplex PCR; in TCRdb, only in-frame clones are kept and a portion is missing. The sample carries 30,000 to 40,000 clones, 75% recorded once. It was after nine to ten days of culture that CD4+ T cells were isolated. PCR confirmed that the person was infected with SARS-CoV-2 between March and December 2020. Either the BNT162b2 or mRNA-1273 vaccine was given to participants in two doses. The sample is drawn from a study of vaccination effects on CD4 cells after COVID-19. At the level of the study: A few convalescent patients were sampled early and late after vaccination. Wells of 1.5 million to 2 million PBMC each were grown with about 9.3 IU/ml IL-2 and about 10 ug/ml peptides.

Broader study findings: The post-vaccine spike-reactive clones of convalescents showed a predominance of new vaccine-induced clones. In the late period after vaccination, infection- and vaccine-induced clones contracted markedly.

This clonotype was obtained from a human donor who had a prior SARS-CoV-2 infection. Here the sequenced sample was CD4+ T cells from PBMCs cultured without peptide, taken after COVID-19 vaccination.

CDR3: CASSLQAGRFNYGYTF. The CDR3 nucleotides are TGTGCCAGCAGCTTGCAGGCGGGGAGGTTTAACTATGGCTACACCTTC. The chain employs TRBV5-6 and TRBJ1-2; no firm D call. The CDR3 is 16 amino acids. V lost 1 base to trimming and J lost 1 base, with 14 bases between them. Germline assignment: CDR1 SGHDT and CDR2 YYEEEE.